This T cell receptor beta chain appears in the sequencing data of a study of blood T cells in healthy people across ages. The draw of peripheral blood yielded roughly 9.4 milliliters from each donor. Per the germline V gene, CDR1 is SNHLY and CDR2 is FYNNEI. The CDR3 runs to 14 residues. It was with a sample-barcoded 5' primer and a J-beta primer mix that a second PCR of roughly 7 to 11 cycles was run. Each CDR3 protein gets one entry after TCRdb re-called the 5' RACE reads with MiXCR. The table records about 600,000 distinct CDR3 sequences, 47% of them present only once. The rearrangement uses TRBV2 and TRBJ2-4; D call uncertain. The end of the DNA aligns better with TRBJ2-7, so the J call may be wrong. This clonotype was obtained from a man older than 75 in good health. The specimen was blood. The CDR3 is CASSPRVHSYEQYF. CDR3 nucleotide sequence: TGTGCCAGCAGCCCTCGGGTTCACTCCTACGAGCAGTACTTC.